In this sample, the clone carrying this T cell receptor (beta chain) turned up many times. The antigen remains undetermined. Germline loops: CDR1 SQVTM, CDR2 ANQGSEA. V lost 6 bases to trimming and J lost 4 bases; unmatched junction nucleotides: 9. The CDR3 runs to 15 residues. The TCRbeta library incorporated unique molecular identifiers. MiXCR, applied by TCRdb to the PCR reads, yields one record per CDR3 protein. Of 300,000 to 400,000 distinct CDR3 sequences listed, 15% to 20% are singletons. These data originate in a study of T-cell reconstitution after alpha-beta-depleted transplantation in children. Study results and caveats: By about two months after transplant, alpha-beta T cells reportedly arose from several hundred graft clones that had expanded. Elevated TCRbeta diversity at day 60 was traced, in some patients, to surviving recipient T cells and thymic progenitors. Fresh T-cell production supplied most of the T-cell counts and diversity seen one year after transplant.

The sequence derives from a male patient between 2 and 15 years old who had a stem cell transplant for acute lymphoblastic leukemia, so the T cells may come from the graft donor. Sequences were derived from PBMCs, mostly from graft donor cells, sampled 360 days after TCRalphabeta/CD19-depleted stem cell transplant. This sequence joins TRBV29-1 and TRBJ2-5; 12 bases agree with TRBD2. CDR3 loop: CSVSSTSGSRETQYF. The CDR3 coding sequence is TGCAGCGTCTCCTCGACTAGCGGGAGTCGAGAGACCCAGTACTTC.